This TCR beta chain was sequenced during a study of CD8+ T cells in alopecia areata. Study details: A regimen of oral tofacitinib, 5 to 10 mg twice daily, was given to treated patients.

Germline V CDR1 and CDR2: SQVTM, ANQGSEA. V dropped 7 bases and J dropped 2 bases, with 12 bases sitting between them. The length of the CDR3 is 12 residues. General observations from the study: More clonal than normal scalp was lesional scalp, particularly alopecia totalis/universalis.

RNA was extracted and reverse transcribed into cDNA as the sequencing template. Assay used: immunoSEQ multiplex PCR; TCRdb lists only in-frame clones, some missing. Of over 150,000 clones detected, roughly 60% appear once; the ten largest clones hold around 1.8%. Turning to this clone: Its specificity is unknown.

The V and J genes are TRBV29-1 and TRBJ2-7, with a tentative D call TRBD1 (6 bases). This clonotype originated in a human donor with alopecia areata. The sample was CD4+ T cells sorted from blood, taken at week 0. CDR3 region: CSARTAAYEQYF. Written as DNA, the CDR3 is TGCAGCGCTAGGACAGCAGCCTACGAGCAGTACTTC.